This T cell receptor (beta chain) originates from a study of T-cell memory formation after mild COVID-19. Study overall: TCR clusters were largely donor specific. The study's findings and limits: Clones that contracted clustered mainly in CM and EM if CD4+ and in EMRA if CD8+. Clones that contracted from day 15 to 85 had balanced CD4/CD8; later expanders were CD4+ biased.

From the 5' RACE reads, TCRdb called clonotypes with MiXCR, one entry per CDR3 protein. The table records hundreds of thousands of distinct CDR3 sequences, 20% to 25% of them present only once. The CDR3 covers 13 residues. V dropped 5 bases and J dropped 8; count of bases not matched to a gene: 2. CDR1 is MNHEY, CDR2 SVGEGT, per germline. A few counts support this clonotype. Its matching antigen is unknown. The J gene is TRBJ2-1, the V gene TRBV6-2 or TRBV6-3; 11 nucleotides agree with TRBD1. The TCR was taken from an adult woman who had mild COVID-19 (a few samples of this study predate the infection). Cell type and time point are not known. The sequenced sample consisted of PBMCs or a T cell subset sorted from them (not recorded which). CDR3 sequence: CASSGTGGHEQFF. CDR3 DNA: TGTGCCAGCAGTGGGACAGGGGGGCATGAGCAGTTCTTC.